This T cell receptor (beta chain) came from a study of blood T cell repertoires in COVID-19. About the study: Samples came from the United States, Italy and Spain, spanning acute and convalescent COVID-19. T cells, B-cell-depleted T cells, or PBMCs supplied cDNA or gDNA.

Germline assignment: CDR1 KGHSH and CDR2 LQKENI. This CDR3 has 15 amino acids. Between the trimmed V and J ends, which lost 0 bases and 6 bases, there was a span of 12 bases. Original data processing: By means of reference gene primer amplification, nucleated cell counts were estimated. Measured with immunoSEQ multiplex PCR; TCRdb has only the in-frame clones, and not every one. That table furnishes V, J and clone size, whereas the DNA furnished D and trimming. The sample includes approximately 160,000 clones, 84% seen only once; the top ten take roughly a fifth. The chain carries TRBV18 and TRBJ2-1; D is undetermined. The TCR originated in a woman at least 80 years old with acute or convalescent COVID-19. What was sequenced was peripheral blood. The CDR3 spells CASSPPAQTVNEQFF. The DNA for the CDR3 is TGTGCCAGCTCACCACCTGCACAAACCGTCAATGAGCAGTTCTTC. The whole variable domain, filled in from reference TRBV18 and TRBJ2-1, reads NAGVMQNPRHLVRRRGQEARLRCSPMKGHSHVYWYRQLPEEGLKFMVYLQKENIIDESGMPKERFSAEFPKEGPSILRIQQVVRGDSAAYFCASSPPAQTVNEQFFGPGTRLTVL.